Listed below are T cell receptor beta chains from one sample, sequenced in a study of shared clonotypes between healthy human individuals. TCRdb's table, derived via immunoSEQ multiplex PCR, lists solely in-frame clones and lacks some. The table records 2 million to 3 million clones, under 95% of them present only once. The sample consisted of naive CD4+ T cells from PBMCs. The origin of the receptors is a man younger than 30 in good health. Some clones in this sample may be carry-over from other donors' samples. CDR3s include the opening cysteine and the closing phenylalanine or tryptophan. The D gene is left open where the match is weak. Only part of the rows carry a size: once, few, many, or a class if the clone is expanded.

clone_size j_call v_call d_call cdr3_aa cdr3_nt
. TRBJ2-5 TRBV5-1 . CASSLVSSGWSGTQYF TGCGCCAGCAGCTTGGTTAGCTCTGGGTGGTCCGGGACCCAGTACTTC
. TRBJ2-3 TRBV7-3 . CASSSAGGTDTQYF TGTGCCAGCAGCTCAGCGGGTGGCACAGATACGCAGTATTTT
. TRBJ2-2 TRBV7-3 . CASSFSRNTGELFF TGTGCCAGCAGCTTCTCCAGGAACACCGGGGAGCTGTTTTTT
. TRBJ1-3 TRBV28 . CASRFSSGNTIYF TGTGCCAGCAGATTTTCGTCTGGAAACACCATATATTTT
. TRBJ2-3 TRBV19 TRBD1 CASQSRGQGPTDTQYF TGTGCCAGTCAATCTAGGGGACAGGGGCCCACAGATACGCAGTATTTT
. TRBJ1-3 TRBV4-2 . CASSQDPLVVSGNTIYF TGTGCCAGCAGCCAAGATCCTCTGGTCGTCTCTGGAAACACCATATATTTT
. TRBJ2-1 TRBV2 TRBD2 CASRGLAGYNEQFF TGTGCCAGCAGGGGACTAGCGGGTTACAATGAGCAGTTCTTC
few TRBJ1-1 TRBV15 TRBD1 CATSRGGSPGQTTEAFF TGTGCCACCAGCAGAGGTGGATCTCCGGGACAGACCACTGAAGCTTTCTTT
. TRBJ2-7 TRBV5-1 TRBD1 CASSWGQGTEQYF TGCGCCAGCAGCTGGGGACAGGGAACCGAGCAGTACTTC
. TRBJ1-2 TRBV5-1 . CASSPEATNYGYTF TGCGCCAGCAGCCCAGAAGCAACTAACTATGGCTACACCTTC
. TRBJ2-3 TRBV27 . CASSLENTQYF TGTGCCAGCAGTCTGGAGAATACGCAGTATTTT
. TRBJ2-3 TRBV5-1 . CASSLISLDTQYF TGCGCCAGCAGCTTGATTAGTCTAGATACGCAGTATTTT
. TRBJ2-5 TRBV4-1 TRBD1 CASSQNRGQETQYF TGCGCCAGCAGCCAAAACAGGGGGCAAGAGACCCAGTACTTC
. TRBJ2-2 TRBV5-1 TRBD2 CASSQVLAVNTGELFF TGCGCCAGCAGCCAGGTACTAGCGGTAAACACCGGGGAGCTGTTTTTT